Described below is a single T cell receptor (beta chain) sequence and its context. Germline V CDR1 and CDR2: ENHRY, SYGVKD. The CDR3 length is 13 residues. The V end was cut by 4 bases, the J end by 1 base, with 7 bases between. This sample is part of a study of T cell changes during pregnancy in multiple sclerosis. The method was immunoSEQ multiplex PCR; TCRdb's version includes in-frame clones alone and lacks a portion of them. Counted here are around 67,000 clones, approximately 92% occurring once; the ten biggest clones make up around 2.5%. This rearrangement joins TRBV10-3 to TRBJ2-5; TRBD1 might be the D (5 bases). The sequence was obtained from a female donor with multiple sclerosis, enrolled in a pregnancy study. This sample comprised peripheral blood, obtained in the first trimester of pregnancy. In DNA, the CDR3 is TGTGCCATCAGTGTACAGGCCCAAGAGACCCAGTACTTC. This encodes CAISVQAQETQYF.